This T cell receptor beta chain emerged from a study of human T cells and chemical hapten exposure. Documented time point: pre-sensitization, week 0. This sample's treatment: therapeutic diphenylcyclopropenone sensitization with weekly scalp DPC. TCRdb recomputed calls from the RACE reads with MiXCR, one row per CDR3 protein. This sample has 85,000 to 90,000 distinct CDR3 sequences, with 8% to 10% found just once. CDR1 and CDR2 (germline): SGHAT, FQDESV (reference sequence). This CDR3 region has 16 residues. Trimming took 4 bases from V and 4 from J; bases not matched to a gene: 13. Study outcomes and limitations: Donors were affected by alopecia, so their immune reaction might vary from that of healthy individuals.

A remark on this clonotype: Its antigen is unidentified.

This chain connects TRBV11-1 to TRBJ2-7, with 7 bases that match TRBD2. Specimen: whole blood, collected in connection with sensitization to the hapten diphenylcyclopropenone (DPC). This clonotype originated in a woman in her forties with alopecia areata. Some clones in this sample may be carry-over from other donors' samples. CDR3 nucleotides: TGTGCCAGCAGCTCTAGGCGGGGGTCTCCGGTATACGAGCAGTACTTC. Encoded protein: CASSSRRGSPVYEQYF.